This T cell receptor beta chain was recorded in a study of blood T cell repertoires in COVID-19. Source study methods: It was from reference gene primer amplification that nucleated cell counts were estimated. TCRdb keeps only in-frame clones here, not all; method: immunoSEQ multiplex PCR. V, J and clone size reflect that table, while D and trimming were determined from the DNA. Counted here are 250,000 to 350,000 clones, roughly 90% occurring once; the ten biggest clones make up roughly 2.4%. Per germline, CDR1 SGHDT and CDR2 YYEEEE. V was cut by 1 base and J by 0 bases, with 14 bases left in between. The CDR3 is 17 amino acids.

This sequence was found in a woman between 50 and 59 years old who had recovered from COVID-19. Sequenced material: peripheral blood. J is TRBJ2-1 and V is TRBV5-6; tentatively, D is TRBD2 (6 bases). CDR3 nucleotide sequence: TGTGCCAGCAGCTTGATTGGCGGGGCAGGCTCCTACAATGAGCAGTTCTTC. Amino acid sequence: CASSLIGGAGSYNEQFF.